This T cell receptor (beta chain) was observed in a study of T cell responses to AZD1222 COVID-19 vaccine. Study results and caveats: Nearly half of spike-specific TCRs reportedly go after variant regions that carry no mutations.

Germline V gives CDR1 SGHNT, CDR2 YYREEE (reference sequence). The CDR3 runs 15 residues. With 0 bases removed from V and 5 bases from J, the gap between germline ends came to 14 bases. This table comes from immunoSEQ multiplex PCR, and its TCRdb copy is limited to in-frame clones, with some not included. Among some 150,000 clones listed, roughly nine tenths were seen once. About this clone: Its matching antigen is unknown.

The sample in question was peripheral blood, obtained on day 0 of AZD1222 vaccination. This chain joins TRBV5-4 and TRBJ1-2; a weak D match, TRBD1 (5 bases). This clonotype originated in an adult in good health. CDR3 amino acids: CASSLGGTLLYGYTF. CDR3 coding DNA: TGTGCCAGCAGCTTGGGGGGGACTCTCCTTTATGGCTACACCTTC. The full variable domain, completed using reference TRBV5-4 and TRBJ1-2, is ETGVTQSPTHLIKTRGQQVTLRCSSQSGHNTVSWYQQALGQGPQFIFQYYREEENGRGNFPPRFSGLQFPNYSSELNVNALELDDSALYLCASSLGGTLLYGYTFGSGTRLTVV.